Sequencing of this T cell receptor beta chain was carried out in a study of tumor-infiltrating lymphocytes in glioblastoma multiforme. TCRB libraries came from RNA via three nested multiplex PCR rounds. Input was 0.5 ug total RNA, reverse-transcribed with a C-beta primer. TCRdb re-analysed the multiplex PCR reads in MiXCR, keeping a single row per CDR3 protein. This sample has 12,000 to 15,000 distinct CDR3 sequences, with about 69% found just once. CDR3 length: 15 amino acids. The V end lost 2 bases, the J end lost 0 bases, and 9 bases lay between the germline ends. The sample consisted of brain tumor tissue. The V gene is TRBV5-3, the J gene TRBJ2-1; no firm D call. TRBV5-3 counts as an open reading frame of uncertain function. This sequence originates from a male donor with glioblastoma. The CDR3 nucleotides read TGTGCCAGAAGCTTTGGGTGGGACTCCTACAATGAGCAGTTCTTC. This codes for CARSFGWDSYNEQFF.